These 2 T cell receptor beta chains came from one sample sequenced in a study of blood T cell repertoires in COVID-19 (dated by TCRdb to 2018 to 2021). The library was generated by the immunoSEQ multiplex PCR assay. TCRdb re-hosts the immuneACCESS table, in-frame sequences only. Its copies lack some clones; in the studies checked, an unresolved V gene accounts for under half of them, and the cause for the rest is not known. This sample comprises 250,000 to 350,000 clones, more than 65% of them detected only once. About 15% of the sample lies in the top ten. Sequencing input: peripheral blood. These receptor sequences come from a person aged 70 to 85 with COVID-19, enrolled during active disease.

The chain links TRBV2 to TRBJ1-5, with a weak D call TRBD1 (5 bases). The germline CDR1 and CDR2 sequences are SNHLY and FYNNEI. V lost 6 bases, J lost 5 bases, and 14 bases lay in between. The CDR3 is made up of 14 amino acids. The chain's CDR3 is CASRKGGTYQPQHF. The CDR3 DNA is TGTGCCAGCAGGAAGGGAGGGACCTATCAGCCCCAGCATTTT.

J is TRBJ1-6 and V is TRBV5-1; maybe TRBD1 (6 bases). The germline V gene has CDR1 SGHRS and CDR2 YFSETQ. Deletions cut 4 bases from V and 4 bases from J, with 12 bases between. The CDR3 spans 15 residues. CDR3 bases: TGCGCCAGCAGCACCAGGGACACGTATAATTCACCCCTCCACTTT. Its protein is CASSTRDTYNSPLHF. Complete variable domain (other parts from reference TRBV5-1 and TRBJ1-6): KAGVTQTPRYLIKTRGQQVTLSCSPISGHRSVSWYQQTPGQGLQFLFEYFSETQRNKGNFPGRFSGRQFSNSRSEMNVSTLELGDSALYLCASSTRDTYNSPLHFGNGTRLTVT.